This TCR beta chain emerged from a study of technical replicates of blood from a few donors. Generated by immunoSEQ multiplex PCR, the TCRdb table keeps only in-frame clones and is missing some. The table has tens of thousands of clones, nearly 97% seen once. The germline gives CDR1 MNHEY, CDR2 SVGAGI. Trimming took off 4 bases at V and 5 bases at J, with 8 bases between the two ends. The CDR3 runs 13 residues. The chain links TRBV6-5 to TRBJ2-2; D is perhaps TRBD1 (6 bases). The clonotype comes from a human donor in good health. Sequencing was done on a sample of T cells isolated from PBMCs. Here the CDR3 DNA reads TGTGCCAGCAGTTTCAGGGGAACCGGGGAGCTGTTTTTT. Protein product: CASSFRGTGELFF.